One sample yielded the 17 T cell receptor beta chains listed below, sequenced in a study of cytomegalovirus exposure and HLA in healthy donors. The PCR was carried out with 60 Vbeta primers and 13 Jbeta primers. Only in-frame clones appear in the TCRdb table, and some are missing; sequencing was by immunoSEQ multiplex PCR. The sample consists of around 120,000 clones, about four fifths of them appearing once. Sequences were obtained from PBMCs. These receptors came from a man aged 18 to 29 in good health and CMV-seronegative.

CDR3 residues: CASSSGSYEQYF. The DNA for the CDR3 is TGTGCCAGTAGTAGCGGGTCCTACGAGCAGTACTTC. V gene TRBV19 combines with J gene TRBJ2-7; TRBD2 might be the D (5 bases). CDR1 is LNHDA, CDR2 SQIVND, per germline (reference sequence). The V and J ends lost 4 bases and 1 base respectively, with 5 bases between them. The CDR3 consists of 12 residues.

This clone was found once. The V and J genes are TRBV5-1 and TRBJ2-7; 8 nucleotides match TRBD2. This CDR3 has 13 residues. Germline V lookup: CDR1 SGHRS, CDR2 YFSETQ. The ends lost 10 bases at V and 5 bases at J; junction bases unmatched: 11. This CDR3 reads CASGGTSSDEQYF. The CDR3 DNA follows: TGCGCCTCGGGGGGGACGTCCTCTGACGAGCAGTACTTC.

This chain uses TRBV6-5 with TRBJ1-5; the D gene is possibly TRBD1 (5 bases). V was pared by 2 bases and J by 6 bases, with 11 bases between. Germline V lookup: CDR1 MNHEY, CDR2 SVGAGI. The CDR3 covers 14 residues. The CDR3 here is CASSYRGFGQPQHF. DNA for the CDR3: TGTGCCAGCAGTTACCGGGGGTTCGGTCAGCCCCAGCATTTT.

This sequence joins TRBV27 and TRBJ2-3; perhaps TRBD2 as D (6 bases). This CDR3 contains 16 residues. V lost 4 bases to trimming and J lost 6 bases, with 20 bases between them. Germline V gene lookup returns CDR1 MNHEY and CDR2 SMNVEV (reference sequence). CDR3: CASSSRDWVVGDTQYF. CDR3 bases: TGTGCCAGCAGTTCAAGGGACTGGGTGGTGGGGGATACGCAGTATTTT.

The rearrangement links TRBV11-3 to TRBJ2-7; TRBD1 might be the D (6 bases). V shed 5 bases and J shed 3 bases, with 11 bases lying between them. Germline V lookup: CDR1 SGHNT, CDR2 YENEEA. The CDR3 loop spans 13 amino acids. The CDR3 DNA is TGTGCCAGCAGCCTAACAGGGAACTACGAGCAGTACTTC. Translated, it gives CASSLTGNYEQYF.

J is TRBJ2-3 and V is TRBV7-3, with TRBD2 identical over 10 bases. CDR3 length equals 15 residues. Trimming took 2 bases from V and 1 from J; bases not matched to a gene: 0. Germline-derived CDR1 and CDR2 are SGHTA and FQGTGA. Here the CDR3 reads CASSLGTSGTDTQYF. CDR3 nucleotide sequence: TGTGCCAGCAGCTTAGGGACTAGCGGCACAGATACGCAGTATTTT.

This chain uses TRBV7-9 with TRBJ2-7; 7 bases align to TRBD2. Germline CDR1 is SEHNR and CDR2 is FQNEAQ (reference sequence). This CDR3 contains 15 residues. V was clipped by 2 bases and J by 0 bases; unmatched bases: 4. CDR3 nucleotides: TGTGCCAGCAGCTTAATTGGCGGGGGCTCCTACGAGCAGTACTTC. Translating gives CASSLIGGGSYEQYF.

The rearrangement joins TRBV4-3 to TRBJ2-7; TRBD2 matches 11 bases. V dropped 1 base and J dropped 3; count of bases not matched to a gene: 11. This CDR3 is 18 amino acids long. The V gene's germline CDR1 is LGHNA and CDR2 YSLEER. CDR3 nucleotide sequence: TGCGCCAGCAGCCAAGCGGTTCCTAGCGGGGGGCCAATCTACGAGCAGTACTTC. This gives the protein CASSQAVPSGGPIYEQYF.

There are a few counts of this clone. The V gene is TRBV2, the J gene TRBJ2-5; 10 nucleotides match TRBD2. This CDR3 has 15 amino acids. Germline values: CDR1 SNHLY, CDR2 FYNNEI. Losses at the gene ends were 4 bases for V and 2 bases for J; bases not matched to a gene: 4. CDR3 coding DNA: TGTGCCAGCAGTGTAAAGCGGGGGGGACAAGAGACCCAGTACTTC. Amino acids: CASSVKRGGQETQYF. Full variable domain (missing parts from reference TRBV2 and TRBJ2-5): EPEVTQTPSHQVTQMGQEVILRCVPISNHLYFYWYRQILGQKVEFLVSFYNNEISEKSEIFDDQFSVERPDGSNFTLKIRSTKLEDSAMYFCASSVKRGGQETQYFGPGTRLLVL.

The chain carries TRBV6-6 and TRBJ2-3; no definite D call. V shed 5 bases and J shed 6 bases, with 21 bases lying between them. CDR3 length: 16 residues. Germline V gives CDR1 MNHNY, CDR2 SVGAGI (reference sequence). CDR3: CASSRSPAPPRDTQYF. The CDR3 region has the DNA TGTGCCAGCAGTCGATCACCGGCACCCCCGAGGGATACGCAGTATTTT.

J is TRBJ2-2 and V is TRBV6-1; TRBD2 matches at 7 bases. Losses at the gene ends were 11 bases for V and 3 bases for J; bases not matched to a gene: 12. From germline, CDR1 is MNHNS and CDR2 SASEGT. This CDR3 is built from 15 residues. The CDR3 protein is CALKSTRGDTGELFF. The CDR3 region has the DNA TGTGCCCTTAAGTCGACCCGGGGGGACACCGGGGAGCTGTTTTTT.

V gene TRBV4-2 combines with J gene TRBJ1-1, with TRBD1 matching 12 bases. After removal of 3 bases from V and 6 bases from J, the junction contained 5 bases not matched to a gene. Germline V gene lookup returns CDR1 LGHNA and CDR2 YNFKEQ. The CDR3 loop spans 15 amino acids. The CDR3 DNA reads as TGTGCCAGCAGCCACTCGGGACAGGGGGCCGCTGAAGCTTTCTTT. Translating it yields CASSHSGQGAAEAFF.

J is TRBJ1-5 and V is TRBV7-6; 10 bases fit TRBD1. The CDR3 length is 17 residues. Trimming removed 4 bases from V and 1 base from J; junction bases left unmatched: 7. Germline V gives CDR1 SGHVS, CDR2 FNYEAQ. The CDR3 DNA is TGTGCCAGCAGCTCCCAGACAGGGGGCTTGAGCAATCAGCCCCAGCATTTT. Residues: CASSSQTGGLSNQPQHF.

The chain uses TRBV29-1 and TRBJ1-2, with D hard to call. The CDR3 has 17 residues. V lost 5 bases, J lost 8 bases, and 30 bases lay in between. Germline V gene lookup returns CDR1 SQVTM and CDR2 ANQGSEA. The DNA of the CDR3 is TGCAGCGTTCGGGCGGGTTTTCGGGAAGGACTCAGATCGGGCTACACCTTC. Its translation: CSVRAGFREGLRSGYTF.

The chain has TRBV7-2 and TRBJ2-1; D unresolved. The V and J ends lost 1 base and 7 bases respectively, with 11 bases between them. Germline CDR1 SGHTA, CDR2 FQGNSA. The CDR3 totals 14 residues. The CDR3 DNA is TGTGCCAGCAGCTTAGTCCCGTTTATAAATGAGCAGTTCTTC. Its translation is CASSLVPFINEQFF.

The chain uses TRBV19 and TRBJ1-1, with 8 bases lining up with TRBD1. Germline CDR1 LNHDA, CDR2 SQIVND (reference sequence). V shed 5 bases and J 1 base; nucleotides not matched to a gene: 6. The CDR3 runs 15 residues. The CDR3 loop reads CASSSRTGRNTEAFF. CDR3 sequence (DNA): TGTGCCAGTAGTTCCCGGACAGGGCGGAACACTGAAGCTTTCTTT. The complete variable domain, with remaining parts taken from reference TRBV19 and TRBJ1-1, reads DGGITQSPKYLFRKEGQNVTLSCEQNLNHDAMYWYRQDPGQGLRLIYYSQIVNDFQKGDIAEGYSVSREKKESFPLTVTSAQKNPTAFYLCASSSRTGRNTEAFFGQGTRLTVV.

V and J are TRBV5-1 and TRBJ1-4, with 9 bases identical to TRBD1. From germline, CDR1 is SGHRS and CDR2 YFSETQ. J gave up 9 bases and V 0 bases, and 6 bases lay outside the gene matches. The CDR3 totals 15 residues. CDR3 residues: CASSLAGTGIKKLFF. CDR3 bases: TGCGCCAGCAGCTTGGCCGGGACAGGGATTAAAAAACTGTTTTTT.